The subject of this entry is one T cell receptor beta chain. Per the original methods: Amplified reference gene primers provided the basis for estimating nucleated cell counts. Libraries were prepared by immunoSEQ multiplex PCR; TCRdb keeps only in-frame clonotypes and omits some of them. The V and J calls and clone size were taken over from that table, and D and trimming were inferred from the DNA. In the table there are about 310,000 clones, about 90% of which are singletons. The sample originates from a study of blood T cell repertoires in COVID-19. As for the study in general: Nucleic acid was either cDNA or gDNA, and it came from T cells, B-cell-depleted T cells, or PBMCs.

Germline V gene lookup returns CDR1 SEHNR and CDR2 FQNEAQ (reference sequence). The CDR3 runs to 13 residues. V lost 5 bases to trimming and J lost 4 bases, with 11 bases between them. The receptor's source is a woman aged 45-59 years who had recovered from COVID-19. The V call is TRBV7-9, the J call TRBJ2-5; D is possibly TRBD1 (6 bases). The sequenced sample was peripheral blood. This CDR3 reads CASSKTGPETQYF. The CDR3 DNA sequence: TGTGCCAGCAGCAAAACAGGGCCAGAGACCCAGTACTTC. The entire variable domain, with the rest obtained from reference TRBV7-9 and TRBJ2-5, is as follows: DTGVSQNPRHKITKRGQNVTFRCDPISEHNRLYWYRQTLGQGPEFLTYFQNEAQLEKSRLLSDRFSAERPKGSFSTLEIQRTEQGDSAMYLCASSKTGPETQYFGPGTRLLVL.